Included here is one T cell receptor (beta chain) sequence, with context. FACS was used to enrich TEMRA cells, whereas the CD8+ and CD4+ T cells were obtained by negative isolation. An amount of RNA that ranged from about 0.45 to 1 ug was reverse transcribed with random hexamers. immunoSEQ multiplex PCR amplified TCR beta CDR3 across 54 Vbeta, 13 Jbeta. TCRdb called the immunoSEQ multiplex PCR reads again in MiXCR, with one record for every CDR3 protein. The table has approximately 220,000 distinct CDR3 sequences, roughly nine tenths seen once. The sample is drawn from a study of CD8 T cells in Susac syndrome. Germline lookup yields CDR1 SQVTM and CDR2 ANQGSEA. Trimming took 4 bases from V and 7 from J, leaving 14 bases between them. The CDR3 consists of 12 residues.

The sample consisted of CD8+ T cells from PBMCs. This TCR came from a human donor with multiple sclerosis. This chain links TRBV29-1 with TRBJ2-7, with unresolved D. The CDR3 loop reads CSVGSRLGEQYF. CDR3 DNA: TGCAGCGTTGGGAGTCGACTGGGTGAGCAGTACTTC.